These T cell receptor beta chains were read from a single sample in a study of beta chain features in type 1 diabetes. Sequencing was performed with immunoSEQ multiplex PCR; in TCRdb, only in-frame clones are kept and a portion is missing. The sample lists about 150,000 clones; roughly 9% were seen once. The sample was central memory CD4+ T cells from blood. These receptors came from a woman aged 25-40 years with type 1 diabetes. CDR3s include the opening cysteine and the closing phenylalanine or tryptophan. Each record gives: J gene, clone size, D gene, V gene, CDR3 protein, CDR3 DNA. A D gene is named only where the DNA matches it firmly. Clone size, where shown, is once, few, many, or a class for clones that have expanded.

TRBJ2-3,few,.,TRBV7-9,CASSLASTDTQYF,TGTGCCAGCAGCTTGGCTAGCACAGATACGCAGTATTTT
TRBJ2-3,few,.,TRBV18,CASSSSAPSTQYF,TGTGCCAGCTCTTCCAGTGCACCCTCTACGCAGTATTTT
TRBJ2-3,.,.,TRBV7-2,CASSPWTSPTDTQYF,TGTGCCAGCAGCCCGTGGACAAGCCCCACAGATACGCAGTATTTT
TRBJ2-7,.,TRBD2,TRBV6-5,CASSSISSGRWNEQYF,TGTGCCAGCAGTTCCATCAGTAGCGGGAGGTGGAACGAGCAGTACTTC
TRBJ2-1,few,.,TRBV7-9,CASRPDYHNEQFF,TGTGCCAGCAGACCGGACTACCACAATGAGCAGTTCTTC
TRBJ1-5,.,.,TRBV28,CASSLPGSYQPQHF,TGTGCCAGCAGTTTACCCGGGTCTTATCAGCCCCAGCATTTT
TRBJ1-1,few,.,TRBV7-9,CASSLAGQYTEAFF,TGTGCCAGCAGCTTAGCGGGGCAGTACACTGAAGCTTTCTTT
TRBJ2-2,few,TRBD2,TRBV6-6,CASRPLAGYTGELFF,TGTGCCAGCAGGCCCCTAGCGGGGTACACCGGGGAGCTGTTTTTT
TRBJ2-5,few,TRBD1,TRBV25-1,CASVRDRGETQYF,TGTGCCAGCGTAAGGGACAGAGGGGAGACCCAGTACTTC
TRBJ1-5,.,TRBD1,TRBV18,CASSLRTGGNQPQHF,TGTGCCAGCTCACTGAGGACAGGGGGTAATCAGCCCCAGCATTTT
TRBJ2-3,.,.,TRBV30,CAWKVWAEDTQYF,TGTGCCTGGAAGGTGTGGGCTGAAGATACGCAGTATTTT
TRBJ2-5,.,.,TRBV6-6,CASKTGTLVETQYF,TGTGCCAGCAAAACTGGGACTCTTGTAGAGACCCAGTACTTC
TRBJ1-2,.,TRBD1,TRBV29-1,CSARTGGKNGYTF,TGCAGCGCTAGGACAGGGGGCAAGAATGGCTACACCTTC
TRBJ2-5,.,.,TRBV11-1,CASSFWGEETQYF,TGTGCCAGCAGCTTCTGGGGCGAAGAGACCCAGTACTTC
TRBJ2-6,few,.,TRBV5-8,CASSGGLGSGANVLTF,TGTGCCAGCAGCGGGGGACTGGGCTCTGGGGCCAACGTCCTGACTTTC
TRBJ2-2,few,.,TRBV5-1,CASSPRGDTGELFF,TGCGCCAGCAGCCCGCGGGGAGACACCGGGGAGCTGTTTTTT
TRBJ2-7,many,TRBD2,TRBV29-1,CSVGEAGAIEQYF,TGCAGCGTTGGTGAGGCGGGAGCGATCGAGCAGTACTTC
TRBJ1-1,.,.,TRBV14,CASSPPGLFQGYTEAFF,TGTGCCAGCAGCCCACCCGGACTCTTTCAAGGGTACACTGAAGCTTTCTTT
TRBJ1-2,.,.,TRBV2,CASSEASGKDGYTF,TGTGCCAGCAGTGAAGCATCGGGAAAGGATGGCTACACCTTC
TRBJ2-2,few,TRBD2,TRBV29-1,CSAESSGIGELFF,TGCAGCGCAGAGAGTAGCGGGATCGGGGAGCTGTTTTTT
TRBJ1-2,.,.,TRBV7-3,CASSPTDTGYGYTF,TGTGCCAGCAGCCCAACCGACACTGGCTATGGCTACACCTTC
TRBJ2-7,few,.,TRBV29-1,CSEKLTAYEQYF,TGCAGCGAGAAGTTAACAGCCTACGAGCAGTACTTC
TRBJ2-3,.,TRBD1,TRBV7-9,CASSFSGTGLQDTQYF,TGTGCCAGCAGCTTCTCCGGGACAGGGTTGCAAGATACGCAGTATTTT
TRBJ2-1,few,.,TRBV5-1,CASSLGSITYNEQFF,TGCGCCAGCAGCCTCGGGAGCATCACCTACAATGAGCAGTTCTTC
TRBJ1-5,.,.,TRBV28,CASRTTNQPQHF,TGTGCCAGCAGAACTACTAATCAGCCCCAGCATTTT
TRBJ2-2,.,TRBD1,TRBV29-1,CSVDRGSTGELFF,TGCAGCGTTGACAGGGGGAGCACCGGGGAGCTGTTTTTT
TRBJ2-7,few,.,TRBV7-7,CASSFRLEDFGEQYF,TGTGCTAGCAGCTTCCGACTTGAGGACTTCGGAGAGCAGTACTTC
TRBJ2-5,few,TRBD1,TRBV7-9,CASSQGAYQETQYF,TGTGCCAGCAGCCAGGGGGCCTACCAAGAGACCCAGTACTTC
TRBJ2-1,few,TRBD2,TRBV5-1,CASNNLAGYIHEQFF,TGCGCCAGCAACAATCTAGCGGGATATATCCATGAGCAGTTCTTC
TRBJ2-5,few,TRBD2,TRBV5-1,CASSLETSGETQYF,TGCGCCAGCAGCTTGGAAACTAGCGGTGAGACCCAGTACTTC
TRBJ2-7,few,TRBD1,TRBV4-2,CASSQAWTGVTYEQYF,TGTGCCAGCAGCCAAGCCTGGACAGGGGTTACCTACGAGCAGTACTTC
TRBJ1-2,few,.,TRBV23-1,CASSPRSGGAHYGYTF,TGCGCCAGCAGTCCCAGATCGGGAGGGGCCCACTATGGCTACACCTTC
TRBJ1-3,few,TRBD1,TRBV18,CASSLTAPGQGNTIYF,TGTGCCAGCTCACTGACCGCACCTGGACAGGGGAACACCATATATTTT